This record covers a single T cell receptor (beta chain). This clonotype was seen more than once but under ten times. This receptor's antigen is unknown. Qualities for individual bases were not recorded, and no much larger clone is one base off. Interpreted using the paper, the treatment or condition label stands for: live attenuated yellow fever vaccine strain. Two biological replicates of bulk PBMCs were collected at each blood-draw timepoint. A standard Ficoll-Paque protocol was used to isolate PBMCs from peripheral blood. TriZol was used to extract RNA from bulk PBMCs, CD4 and CD8 fractions, and dextramer-positive and dextramer-negative fractions. This sample was taken from a study of T cells after yellow fever vaccination (dated by TCRdb to the late 2010s). About the study as a whole: The SMART-Seq v4 Ultra Low Input RNA kit was used to prepare libraries from fractions with low cell numbers. To track T-cell clones before and after primary and booster YFV17D yellow fever vaccination, bulk TCR alpha and beta repertoires were sequenced longitudinally. Two healthy male donors, one aged 18 to 29 and one aged 30 to 40 years, were included in the cohort. Bulk PBMC replicates and cell subsets were isolated from blood drawn at multiple timepoints before and after both primary and secondary immunization.

TCR cDNA was made using 5'RACE template switching, a step that added a universal primer site and unique molecular identifiers. cDNA synthesis was primed from both the TCR alpha and TCR beta constant segments. Two PCR steps were used to amplify libraries, with sample barcodes and sequencing adapters being added in the second step. Libraries were sequenced on Illumina HiSeq 2500 (2x100 bp) or NovaSeq (2x150 bp). As for the original processing: MIGEC handled demultiplexing of reads and collapsing into UMI consensus sequences, while MiXCR performed V(D)J alignment. Clonotypes responding to the vaccine were identified with edgeR on replicate PBMC samples, with the criteria of FDR below 0.01 and a log2 fold change above 5 up to day 15. Each bulk clonotype received a CD4 or CD8 identity based on whether the sequenced CD4 or CD8 repertoire contained that clonotype at higher abundance. TCRdb ran its own pipeline on the public reads, namely fastp trimming at Q25 and MiXCR clone calling, and kept in-frame beta chains. Rows merge per CDR3 protein into single entries with the most common DNA and genes. TCRdb, rather than the study authors, made the V and J calls. Present in this sample are about 580,000 distinct CDR3 sequences, around 16% of which were seen just once. Roughly 17% of the sample is in the top ten clones.

V is clipped by 0 bases and J by 10 bases, and the sequence between their germline boundaries is 11 bases long. Inclusive of the bounding cysteine and phenylalanine, the CDR3 is 13 residues long. The only DNA kept is the CDR3, 39 bases in frame from the first base. CDR1 MNHEY and CDR2 SVGAGI are derived from the germline V gene. Findings and caveats that apply to the study as a whole: The study included only a couple of donors, which limits how far the findings can be generalized. Most clones expanded after primary vaccination (almost 97% of CD4 and 88% of CD8) were re-detected after the booster, suggesting that broad memory maintenance occurred. FACS-sorted repertoires could contain abundant contaminating clonotypes from the bulk population, so computational filtering was required. A small share of clonotypes occurred in both CD4 and CD8 compartments, likely arising from convergent recombination. The secondary T-cell response was found to be weaker but faster than the primary response, with a peak reached on day 5 rather than on day 15.

The receptor was derived from a man between 18 and 29 years old who received the YFV17D yellow fever vaccine. The chain joins TRBV6-5 to TRBJ2-3; the best D guess is TRBD2, with 6 bases matching. Sequences were derived from PBMCs, sampled 4 to 6 days after the first yellow fever vaccination. The CDR3: CASSYSSTRSQYF. Here is the DNA: TGTGCCAGCAGTTACTCATCGACTAGGTCGCAGTATTTT.